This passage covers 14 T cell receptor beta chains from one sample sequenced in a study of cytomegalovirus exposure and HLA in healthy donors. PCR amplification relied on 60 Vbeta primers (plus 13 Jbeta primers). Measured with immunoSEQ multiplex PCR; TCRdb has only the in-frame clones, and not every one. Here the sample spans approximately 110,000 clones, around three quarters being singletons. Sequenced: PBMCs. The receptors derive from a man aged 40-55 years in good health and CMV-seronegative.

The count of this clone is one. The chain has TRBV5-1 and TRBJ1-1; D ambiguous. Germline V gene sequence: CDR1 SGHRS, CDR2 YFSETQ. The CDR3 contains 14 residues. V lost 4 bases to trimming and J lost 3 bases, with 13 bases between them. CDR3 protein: CASSPRGLDTEAFF. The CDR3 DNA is TGCGCCAGCAGCCCGCGGGGTCTTGACACTGAAGCTTTCTTT.

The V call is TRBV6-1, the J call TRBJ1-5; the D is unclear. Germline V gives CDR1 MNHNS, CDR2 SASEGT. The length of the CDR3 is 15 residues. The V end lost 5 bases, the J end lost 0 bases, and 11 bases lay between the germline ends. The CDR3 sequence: CASSTPVDSNQPQHF. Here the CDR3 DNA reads TGTGCCAGCAGTACCCCCGTAGATAGCAATCAGCCCCAGCATTTT.

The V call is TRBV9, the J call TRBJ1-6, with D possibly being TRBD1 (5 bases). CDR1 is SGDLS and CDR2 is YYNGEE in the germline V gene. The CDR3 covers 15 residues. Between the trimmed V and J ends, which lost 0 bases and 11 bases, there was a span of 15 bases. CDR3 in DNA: TGTGCCAGCAGCGTAGCGGGTTCCGAAGGGGCACCCCTCCACTTT. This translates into CASSVAGSEGAPLHF.

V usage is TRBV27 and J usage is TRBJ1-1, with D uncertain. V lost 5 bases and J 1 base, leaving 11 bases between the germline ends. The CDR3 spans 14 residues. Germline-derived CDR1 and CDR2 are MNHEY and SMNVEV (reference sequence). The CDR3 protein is CASSGFRGNTEAFF. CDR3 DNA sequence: TGTGCCAGCAGTGGGTTCCGGGGGAACACTGAAGCTTTCTTT.

The CDR3 here is CASSPQGLAGGLEQYF. DNA for the CDR3: TGTGCCAGCAGCCCCCAGGGACTAGCGGGGGGGCTTGAGCAGTACTTC. The chain uses TRBV7-9 and TRBJ2-7, with 16 positions matching TRBD2. CDR1 is SEHNR and CDR2 is FQNEAQ in the germline V gene (reference sequence). The CDR3 runs to 16 residues. J gave up 7 bases and V 5 bases, and 8 bases lay outside the gene matches.

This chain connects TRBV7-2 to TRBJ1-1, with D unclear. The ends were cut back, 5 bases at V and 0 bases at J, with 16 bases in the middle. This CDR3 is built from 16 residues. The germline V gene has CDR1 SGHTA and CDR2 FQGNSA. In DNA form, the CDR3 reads TGTGCCAGCAGCATAGGGTTCGGAGGGATGAACACTGAAGCTTTCTTT. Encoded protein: CASSIGFGGMNTEAFF.

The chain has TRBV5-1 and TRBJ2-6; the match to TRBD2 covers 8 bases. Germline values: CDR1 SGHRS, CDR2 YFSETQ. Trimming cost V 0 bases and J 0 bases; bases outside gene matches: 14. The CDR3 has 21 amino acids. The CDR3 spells CASSLGTSFSGTGSGANVLTF. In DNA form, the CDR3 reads TGCGCCAGCAGCTTGGGGACTAGCTTTAGCGGGACCGGCTCTGGGGCCAACGTCCTGACTTTC.

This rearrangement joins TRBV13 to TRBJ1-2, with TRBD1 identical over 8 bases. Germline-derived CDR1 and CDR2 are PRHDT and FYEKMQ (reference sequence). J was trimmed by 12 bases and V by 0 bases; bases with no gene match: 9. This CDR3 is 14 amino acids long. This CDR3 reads CASSLGQGVVIDTF. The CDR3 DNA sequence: TGTGCCAGCAGCTTAGGACAGGGGGTGGTTATTGACACCTTC.

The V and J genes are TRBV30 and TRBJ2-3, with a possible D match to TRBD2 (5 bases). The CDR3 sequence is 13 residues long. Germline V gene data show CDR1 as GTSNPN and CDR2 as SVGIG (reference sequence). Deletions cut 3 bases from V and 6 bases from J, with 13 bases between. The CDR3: CAWSRTSGDTQYF. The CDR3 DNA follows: TGTGCCTGGAGCCGGACGTCGGGGGATACGCAGTATTTT.

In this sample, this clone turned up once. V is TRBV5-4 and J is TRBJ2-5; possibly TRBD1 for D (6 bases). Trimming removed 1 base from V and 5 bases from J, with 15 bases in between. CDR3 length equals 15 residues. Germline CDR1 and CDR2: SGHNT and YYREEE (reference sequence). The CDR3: CASSLTRQGWETQYF. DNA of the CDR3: TGTGCCAGCAGCTTGACCCGCCAGGGGTGGGAGACCCAGTACTTC.

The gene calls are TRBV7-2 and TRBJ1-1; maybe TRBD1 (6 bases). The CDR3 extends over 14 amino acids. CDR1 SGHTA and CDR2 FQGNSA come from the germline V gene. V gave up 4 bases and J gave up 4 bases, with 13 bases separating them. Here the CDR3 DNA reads TGTGCCAGCAGCTCCGGGGGGGCCTCCACTGAAGCTTTCTTT. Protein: CASSSGGASTEAFF.

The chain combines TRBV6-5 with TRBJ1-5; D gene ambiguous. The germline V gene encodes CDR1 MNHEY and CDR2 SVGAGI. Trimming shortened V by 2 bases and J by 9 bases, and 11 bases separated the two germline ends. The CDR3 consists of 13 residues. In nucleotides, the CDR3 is TGTGCCAGCAGTTACGCAGGTCAAGGGCCCCAGCATTTT. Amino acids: CASSYAGQGPQHF.

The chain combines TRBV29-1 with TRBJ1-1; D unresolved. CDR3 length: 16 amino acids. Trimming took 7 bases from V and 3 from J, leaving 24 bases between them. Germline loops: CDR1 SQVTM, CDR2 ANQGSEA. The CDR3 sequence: CSAGPRHLPRDTEAFF. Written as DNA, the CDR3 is TGCAGCGCTGGTCCGCGACATCTACCAAGAGACACTGAAGCTTTCTTT.

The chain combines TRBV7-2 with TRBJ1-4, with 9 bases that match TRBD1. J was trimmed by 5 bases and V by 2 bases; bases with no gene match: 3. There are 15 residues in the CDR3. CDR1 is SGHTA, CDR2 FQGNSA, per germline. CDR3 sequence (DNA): TGTGCCAGCAGCTTACCAACAGGGGGCAATGAAAAACTGTTTTTT. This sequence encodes CASSLPTGGNEKLFF.